This note documents a single T cell receptor beta chain sequence. Its antigen is unidentified. This sample stems from a study of OX40 agonist ivuxolimab in advanced cancers. The overall study: At 0.01 to 10 mg/kg, ivuxolimab was administered intravenously to patients every 2 weeks.

Repertoires were generated with immunoSEQ multiplex PCR, while TCRdb's copy carries only in-frame clones and drops some. The table lists under 100,000 clones, 70% to 90% of them singletons. Overall study findings and caveats: Expanded clones belonging to CD8+ T cells outnumbered, on average, those of CD4+. CD4+ and CD8+ blood T cells expanded clonally by week 6 at 0.1 to 3.0 mg/kg.

The CDR3 runs to 13 residues. CDR1 and CDR2 (germline): SGHNT, YENEEA. Trimming left V 0 bases short and J 4 bases short, with 3 bases between. V usage is TRBV11-3 and J usage is TRBJ2-2; no reliable D call. The TCR sequence derives from an adult with an advanced solid tumor such as melanoma, head and neck, liver or kidney cancer. The sequencing here drew on CD4+ or CD8+ T cells sorted from blood, taken in a trial of the OX40 agonist ivuxolimab. In DNA form, the CDR3 reads TGTGCCAGCAGCTTAGATCGCACCGGGGAGCTGTTTTTT. It codes for CASSLDRTGELFF.